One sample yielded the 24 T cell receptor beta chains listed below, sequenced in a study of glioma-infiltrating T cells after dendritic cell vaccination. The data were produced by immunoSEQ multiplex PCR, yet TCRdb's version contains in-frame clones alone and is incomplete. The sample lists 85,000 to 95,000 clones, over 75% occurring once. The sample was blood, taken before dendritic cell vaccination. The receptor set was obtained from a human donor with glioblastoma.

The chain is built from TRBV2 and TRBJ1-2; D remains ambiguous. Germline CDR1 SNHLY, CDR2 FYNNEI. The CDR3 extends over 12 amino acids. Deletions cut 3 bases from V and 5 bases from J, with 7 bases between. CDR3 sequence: CASSDSGYGYTF. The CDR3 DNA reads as TGTGCCAGCAGTGACTCGGGGTATGGCTACACCTTC.

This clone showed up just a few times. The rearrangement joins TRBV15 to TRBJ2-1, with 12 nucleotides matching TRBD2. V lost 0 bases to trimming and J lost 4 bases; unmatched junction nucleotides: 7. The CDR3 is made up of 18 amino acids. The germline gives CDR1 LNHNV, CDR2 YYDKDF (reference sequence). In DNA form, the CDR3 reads TGTGCCACCAGCAGAGAGGTTACTAGCGGGAGGAAATACAATGAGCAGTTCTTC. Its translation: CATSREVTSGRKYNEQFF. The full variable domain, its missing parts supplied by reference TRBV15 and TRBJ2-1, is DAMVIQNPRYQVTQFGKPVTLSCSQTLNHNVMYWYQQKSSQAPKLLFHYYDKDFNNEADTPDNFQSRRPNTSFCFLDIRSPGLGDTAMYLCATSREVTSGRKYNEQFFGPGTRLTVL.

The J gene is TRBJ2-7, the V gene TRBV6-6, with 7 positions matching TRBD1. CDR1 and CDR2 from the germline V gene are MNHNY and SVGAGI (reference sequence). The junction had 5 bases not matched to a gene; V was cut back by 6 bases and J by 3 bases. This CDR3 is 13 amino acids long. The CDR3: CASRDQGDYEQYF. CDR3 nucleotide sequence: TGTGCCAGCAGAGACCAGGGGGACTACGAGCAGTACTTC.

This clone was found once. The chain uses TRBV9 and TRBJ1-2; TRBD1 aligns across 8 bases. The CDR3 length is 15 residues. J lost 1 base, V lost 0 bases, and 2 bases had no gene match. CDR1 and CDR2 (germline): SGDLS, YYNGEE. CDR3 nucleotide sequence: TGTGCCAGCAGCGTAGGGACAGGGATTAACTATGGCTACACCTTC. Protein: CASSVGTGINYGYTF.

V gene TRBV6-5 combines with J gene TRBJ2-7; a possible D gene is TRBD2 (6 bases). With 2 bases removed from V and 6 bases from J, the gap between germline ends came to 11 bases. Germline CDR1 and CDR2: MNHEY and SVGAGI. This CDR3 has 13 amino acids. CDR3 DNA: TGTGCCAGCAGTTACGCTAGCGTCCGCGAGCAGTACTTC. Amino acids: CASSYASVREQYF.

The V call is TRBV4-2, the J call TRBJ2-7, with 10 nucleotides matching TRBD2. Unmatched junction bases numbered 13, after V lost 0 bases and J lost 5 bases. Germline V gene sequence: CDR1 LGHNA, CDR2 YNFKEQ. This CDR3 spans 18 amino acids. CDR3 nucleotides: TGTGCCAGCAGCCAAGATCGGGCTAGCGGGAGCTTGTTGAACGAGCAGTACTTC. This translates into CASSQDRASGSLLNEQYF.

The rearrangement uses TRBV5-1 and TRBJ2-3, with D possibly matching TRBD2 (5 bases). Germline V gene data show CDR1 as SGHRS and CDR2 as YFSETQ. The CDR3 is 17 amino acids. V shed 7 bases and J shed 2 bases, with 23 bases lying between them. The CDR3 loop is CASGSGREFRTTDTQYF. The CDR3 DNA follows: TGCGCCAGCGGATCGGGTAGGGAGTTTAGGACCACAGATACGCAGTATTTT.

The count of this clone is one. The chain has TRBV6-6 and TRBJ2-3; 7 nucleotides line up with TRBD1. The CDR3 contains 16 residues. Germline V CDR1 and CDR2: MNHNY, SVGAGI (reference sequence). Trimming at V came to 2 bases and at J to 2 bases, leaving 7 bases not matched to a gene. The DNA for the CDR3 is TGTGCCAGCAGTTACACCGGGACAGAGAACACAGATACGCAGTATTTT. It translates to CASSYTGTENTDTQYF.

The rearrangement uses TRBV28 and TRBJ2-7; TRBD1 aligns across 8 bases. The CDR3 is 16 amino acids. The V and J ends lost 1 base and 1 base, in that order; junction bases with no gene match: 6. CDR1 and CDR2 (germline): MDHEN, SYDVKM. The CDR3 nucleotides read TGTGCCAGCAGTTTATATCTTGGACAGGGATCCTACGAGCAGTACTTC. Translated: CASSLYLGQGSYEQYF.

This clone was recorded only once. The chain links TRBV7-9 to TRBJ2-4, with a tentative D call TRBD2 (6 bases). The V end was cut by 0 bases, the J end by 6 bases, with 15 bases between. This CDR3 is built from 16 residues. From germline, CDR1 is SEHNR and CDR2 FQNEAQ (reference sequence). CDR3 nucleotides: TGTGCCAGCAGCTTAGCCGGGTCCGGGGGACTAAACATTCAGTACTTC. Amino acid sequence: CASSLAGSGGLNIQYF.

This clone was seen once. In nucleotides, the CDR3 is TGTGCCAGCAGCCCCCAACGGCGGGACAATGAGCAGTTCTTC. Translated: CASSPQRRDNEQFF. The chain employs TRBV7-3 and TRBJ2-1; D perhaps matches TRBD2 (5 bases). Germline V gene lookup returns CDR1 SGHTA and CDR2 FQGTGA. Trimming shortened V by 5 bases and J by 5 bases, and 13 bases separated the two germline ends. The CDR3 spans 14 residues.

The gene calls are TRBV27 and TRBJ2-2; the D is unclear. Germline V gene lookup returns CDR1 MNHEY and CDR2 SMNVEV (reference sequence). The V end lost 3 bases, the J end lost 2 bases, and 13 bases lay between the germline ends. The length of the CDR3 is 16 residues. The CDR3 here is CASSLNTLTNTGELFF. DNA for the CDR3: TGTGCCAGCAGTTTGAACACCCTCACCAACACCGGGGAGCTGTTTTTT.

CDR3 DNA sequence: TGTGCCAGCAGTTTATACGGCTCTAGTATCTGGGAGCAGTTCTTC. It is translated as CASSLYGSSIWEQFF. V gene TRBV28 combines with J gene TRBJ2-1; D uncertain. V lost 1 base, J lost 10 bases, and 17 bases lay in between. Per germline, CDR1 MDHEN and CDR2 SYDVKM. The CDR3 extends over 15 amino acids.

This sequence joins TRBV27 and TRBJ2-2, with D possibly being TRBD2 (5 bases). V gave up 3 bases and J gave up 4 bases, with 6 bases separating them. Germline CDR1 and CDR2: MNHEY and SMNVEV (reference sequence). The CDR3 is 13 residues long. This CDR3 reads CASSLAGTGELFF. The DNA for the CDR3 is TGTGCCAGCAGTTTGGCGGGCACCGGGGAGCTGTTTTTT.

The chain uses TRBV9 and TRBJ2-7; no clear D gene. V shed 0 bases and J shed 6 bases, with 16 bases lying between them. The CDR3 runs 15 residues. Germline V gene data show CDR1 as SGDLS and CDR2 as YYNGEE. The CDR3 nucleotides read TGTGCCAGCAGCGTAGCCGCAGTCCCCAGGATCGAGCAGTACTTC. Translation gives CASSVAAVPRIEQYF. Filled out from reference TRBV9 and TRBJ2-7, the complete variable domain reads DSGVTQTPKHLITATGQRVTLRCSPRSGDLSVYWYQQSLDQGLQFLIQYYNGEERAKGNILERFSAQQFPDLHSELNLSSLELGDSALYFCASSVAAVPRIEQYFGPGTRLTVT.

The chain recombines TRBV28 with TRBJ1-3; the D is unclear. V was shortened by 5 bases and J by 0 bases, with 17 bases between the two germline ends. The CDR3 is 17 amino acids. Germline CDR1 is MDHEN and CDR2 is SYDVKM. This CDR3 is CASSPPRGGNSGNTIYF. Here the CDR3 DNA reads TGTGCCAGCAGTCCCCCTCGGGGAGGGAACTCTGGAAACACCATATATTTT.

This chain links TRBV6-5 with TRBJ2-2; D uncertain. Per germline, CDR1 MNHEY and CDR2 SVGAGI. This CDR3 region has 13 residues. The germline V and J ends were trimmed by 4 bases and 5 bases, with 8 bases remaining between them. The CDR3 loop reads CASSLDWTGELFF. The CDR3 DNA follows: TGTGCCAGCAGTTTAGACTGGACCGGGGAGCTGTTTTTT.

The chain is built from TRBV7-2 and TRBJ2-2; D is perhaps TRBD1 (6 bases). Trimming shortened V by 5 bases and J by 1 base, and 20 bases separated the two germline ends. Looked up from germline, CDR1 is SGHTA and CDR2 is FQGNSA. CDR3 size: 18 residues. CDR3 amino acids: CASSPQVGPGQNTGELFF. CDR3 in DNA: TGTGCCAGCAGCCCCCAGGTGGGCCCGGGACAGAACACCGGGGAGCTGTTTTTT.

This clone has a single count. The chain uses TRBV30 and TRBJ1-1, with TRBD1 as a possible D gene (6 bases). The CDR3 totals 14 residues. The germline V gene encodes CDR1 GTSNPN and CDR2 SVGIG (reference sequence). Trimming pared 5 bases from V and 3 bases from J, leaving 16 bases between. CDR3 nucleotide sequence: TGTGCCTGGGACGAAGGGGGGGCGTACACTGAAGCTTTCTTT. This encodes CAWDEGGAYTEAFF.

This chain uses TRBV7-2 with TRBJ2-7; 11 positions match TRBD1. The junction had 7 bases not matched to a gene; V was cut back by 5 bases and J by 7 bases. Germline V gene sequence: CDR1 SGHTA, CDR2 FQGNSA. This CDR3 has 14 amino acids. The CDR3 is CASSLGQGAVEQYF. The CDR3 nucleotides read TGTGCCAGCAGCCTAGGACAGGGGGCGGTTGAGCAGTACTTC.

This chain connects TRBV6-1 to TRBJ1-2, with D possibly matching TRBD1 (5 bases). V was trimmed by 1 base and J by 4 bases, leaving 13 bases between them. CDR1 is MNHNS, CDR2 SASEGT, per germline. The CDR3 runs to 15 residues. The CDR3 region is CASSEEGVVTYGYTF. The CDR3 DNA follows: TGTGCCAGCAGTGAAGAAGGGGTGGTTACCTATGGCTACACCTTC.

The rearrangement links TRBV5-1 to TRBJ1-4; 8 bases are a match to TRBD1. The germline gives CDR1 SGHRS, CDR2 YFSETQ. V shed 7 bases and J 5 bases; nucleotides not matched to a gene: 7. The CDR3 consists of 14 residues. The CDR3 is CASSQGAQNEKLFF. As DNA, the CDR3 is TGCGCCAGCTCGCAGGGGGCGCAAAATGAAAAACTGTTTTTT. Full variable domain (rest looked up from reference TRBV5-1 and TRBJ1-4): KAGVTQTPRYLIKTRGQQVTLSCSPISGHRSVSWYQQTPGQGLQFLFEYFSETQRNKGNFPGRFSGRQFSNSRSEMNVSTLELGDSALYLCASSQGAQNEKLFFGSGTQLSVL.

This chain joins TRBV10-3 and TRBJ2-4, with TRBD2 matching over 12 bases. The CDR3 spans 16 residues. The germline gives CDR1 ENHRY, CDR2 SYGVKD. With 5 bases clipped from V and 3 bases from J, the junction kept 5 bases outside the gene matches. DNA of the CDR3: TGTGCCATCAGTAACCTAGCGGGGGGGAACAAAAACATTCAGTACTTC. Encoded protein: CAISNLAGGNKNIQYF.

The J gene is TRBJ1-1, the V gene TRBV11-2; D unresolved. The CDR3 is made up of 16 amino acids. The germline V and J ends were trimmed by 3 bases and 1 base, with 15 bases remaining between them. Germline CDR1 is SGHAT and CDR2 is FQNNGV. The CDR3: CASSFLPGLRNTEAFF. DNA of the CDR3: TGTGCCAGCAGCTTTCTGCCAGGCCTAAGGAACACTGAAGCTTTCTTT.